A selection of T cell receptor beta chains follows, all from one sample in a study of CD8 T cells in Susac syndrome. Using its own MiXCR run on the immunoSEQ multiplex PCR reads, TCRdb lists one record per CDR3 protein. In the table there are 200,000 to 300,000 distinct CDR3 sequences, over 85% of which are singletons. The sequenced material came from CD4+ T cells from PBMCs. All receptors derive from a human donor with multiple sclerosis. Each CDR3 is given with its conserved first and last residue. The order of the fields is J gene, clone size, D gene, V gene, CDR3 DNA, CDR3 protein. A D gene is named only where the DNA matches it firmly. The size of a clone is reported for some rows only, either as once, few or many, or as a class for expanded clones.

TRBJ1-2 | NA | NA | TRBV19 | TGTGCCACCCTCCGCGGGGAAAGCGGCTACACCTTC | CATLRGESGYTF
TRBJ2-2 | NA | NA | TRBV2 | TGTGCCAGCAACAGGCTTTTGAACACCGGGGAGCTGTTTTTT | CASNRLLNTGELFF
TRBJ2-5 | NA | NA | TRBV7-8 | TGTGCCAGCAGCTTGGTCGGGTTGATAGAAGGAGAGACCCAGTACTTC | CASSLVGLIEGETQYF
TRBJ2-5 | NA | TRBD1 | TRBV29-1 | TGCAGCGCAAACAGGGGCGATGAGACCCAGTACTTC | CSANRGDETQYF
TRBJ2-3 | NA | TRBD2 | TRBV10-2 | TGCGCCAGCACCCTTGATCGGGGGGGGCAATCAGATACGCAGTATTTT | CASTLDRGGQSDTQYF
TRBJ2-5 | once | TRBD1 | TRBV3-1 | TGTGCCAGCATCGGACAGGGGGCAGAGACCCAGTACTTC | CASIGQGAETQYF
TRBJ2-2 | NA | TRBD1 | TRBV19 | TGTGCCAGTAGGACAGGGGGGCCCGGGGAGCTGTTTTTT | CASRTGGPGELFF
TRBJ2-3 | NA | NA | TRBV10-3 | TGTGCCATCATGGGTGACACAGATACGCAGTATTTT | CAIMGDTDTQYF
TRBJ2-1 | NA | TRBD2 | TRBV10-1 | TGCGCCAGCAGTGAGTTCCTAGCGGGAGCCCATGAGCAGTTCTTC | CASSEFLAGAHEQFF
TRBJ1-5 | NA | TRBD1 | TRBV20-1 | TGCAGTGCTGGACCCCGGGACAGGGGCAATCAGCCCCAGCATTTT | CSAGPRDRGNQPQHF
TRBJ2-5 | once | NA | TRBV3-1 | TGTGCCAGCAGCCAGAGTGTAGGTACACAAGAGACCCAGTACTTC | CASSQSVGTQETQYF
TRBJ1-2 | NA | NA | TRBV7-2 | TGTGCCAGCAGCCTGACTACCGGGTCTAATTATGGCTACACCTTC | CASSLTTGSNYGYTF
TRBJ1-4 | NA | TRBD1 | TRBV12-3/TRBV12-4 | TGTGCCAGCAGCTACGCCGGGACAGGGGTCAAACTGTTTTTT | CASSYAGTGVKLFF
TRBJ2-2 | few | NA | TRBV25-1 | TGTGCCAGCAGTGAAGGGCTCACCGGGGAGCTGTTTTTT | CASSEGLTGELFF
TRBJ1-1 | NA | NA | TRBV6-5 | TGTGCCAGCAGTACCCGTAGGGGCACTGAAGCTTTCTTT | CASSTRRGTEAFF
TRBJ2-6 | NA | NA | TRBV4-1 | TGCGCCAGCAGCCAAGGCCAGCGGGCCGACTCTGGGGCCAACGTCCTGACTTTC | CASSQGQRADSGANVLTF
TRBJ2-1 | NA | NA | TRBV15 | TGTGCCACCAGCAGAGACGGATACAATGAGCAGTTCTTC | CATSRDGYNEQFF
TRBJ2-2 | NA | TRBD1 | TRBV7-6 | TGTGCCAGCAGCTTAGCGGAGGCGACAGGGGAGGTTAGCGGGGAGCTGTTTTTT | CASSLAEATGEVSGELFF
TRBJ1-3 | NA | NA | TRBV28 | TGTGCCAGCAGTTTATACCGGGACGTCACTGGAAACACCATATATTTT | CASSLYRDVTGNTIYF
TRBJ1-1 | NA | NA | TRBV29-1 | TGCAGCGTTGAATTGGGCAGGGCGGACACTGAAGCTTTCTTT | CSVELGRADTEAFF
TRBJ2-5 | NA | NA | TRBV5-6 | TGTGCCAGCAGCTTGCCAGGGCCAGAGACCCAGTACTTC | CASSLPGPETQYF
TRBJ2-1 | NA | NA | TRBV5-1 | TGCGCCAGCAGCTCTCCCTCGTACAATGAGCAGTTCTTC | CASSSPSYNEQFF
TRBJ2-3 | once | NA | TRBV7-2 | TGTGCCAGCAGCTTAGGTGTTTTAGGCACAGATACGCAGTATTTT | CASSLGVLGTDTQYF
TRBJ1-1 | NA | NA | TRBV12-3/TRBV12-4 | TGTGCCAGCAGTTCTCAGGCCCCTCTTGAAGCTTTCTTT | CASSSQAPLEAFF
TRBJ1-3 | NA | TRBD1 | TRBV12-3/TRBV12-4 | TGTGCCAGCAGACCCCCCCGCAGGGGGCTCCGAAAATTTACTGGAAACACCATATATTTT | CASRPPRRGLRKFTGNTIYF
TRBJ1-1 | NA | NA | TRBV12-3/TRBV12-4 | TGTGCCAGCACCCCCCTGGGCTGGGACACTGAAGCTTTCTTT | CASTPLGWDTEAFF
TRBJ1-1 | NA | NA | TRBV7-6 | TGTGCCAGCAGCTTGACAAGAACCACTGAAGCTTTCTTT | CASSLTRTTEAFF
TRBJ1-5 | NA | NA | TRBV5-1 | TGCGCCAGCAGCTGGACCGGCGGTAATCAGCCCCAGCATTTT | CASSWTGGNQPQHF
TRBJ2-2 | once | TRBD1 | TRBV6-5 | TGTGCCAGCAGTTACCGTCGCCAGGGGGCCGGCGGGGAGCTGTTTTTT | CASSYRRQGAGGELFF
TRBJ1-2 | NA | TRBD1 | TRBV29-1 | TGCAGCGCCTCTGGACAGGGCAACTATGGCTACACCTTC | CSASGQGNYGYTF
TRBJ1-2 | NA | NA | TRBV15 | TGTGCCACCAGCAGAGATTACGCAGGGACTCTCAACGGGAATGGCTACACCTTC | CATSRDYAGTLNGNGYTF
TRBJ2-3 | NA | TRBD2 | TRBV19 | TGTGCCAGTCCTCCCCAAGGGGAGCGGGGCATAGATACGCAGTATTTT | CASPPQGERGIDTQYF
TRBJ1-1 | NA | TRBD1 | TRBV19 | TGTGCCAGTAGCGTCCAGGGGACAGGGAGTTCGGCTTTCTTT | CASSVQGTGSSAFF
TRBJ2-2 | NA | TRBD1 | TRBV7-9 | TGTGCCAGCAGCCTCCGGACAGGGGGCAGGGTTTCGGCCGGGGAGCTGTTTTTT | CASSLRTGGRVSAGELFF
TRBJ1-2 | NA | TRBD1 | TRBV28 | TGTGCCATCGCTGTTTATAGTCCCGGGACAGGGAGCTATGGCTACACCTTC | CAIAVYSPGTGSYGYTF
TRBJ2-1 | NA | TRBD2 | TRBV7-9 | TGTGCCAGCAGCGATACTAGCGGGAGTGGCAATGAGCAGTTCTTC | CASSDTSGSGNEQFF
TRBJ2-5 | NA | NA | TRBV12-5 | TGTGCTAGTGGTTTGGGCGAGGGGTTGGGAGATACCCAGTACTTC | CASGLGEGLGDTQYF
TRBJ1-1 | NA | NA | TRBV5-1 | TGCGCCAGCAGCTTTACTGTGAACACTGAAGCTTTCTTT | CASSFTVNTEAFF
TRBJ1-5 | NA | NA | TRBV2 | TGTGCCAGCACAACAGGGACGGGTCAGCCCCAGCATTTT | CASTTGTGQPQHF
TRBJ1-5 | NA | NA | TRBV24-1 | TGTGCCACCAGTGAGGAAGGGAGCAATCAGCCCCAGCATTTT | CATSEEGSNQPQHF
TRBJ2-1 | NA | TRBD2 | TRBV7-9 | TGTGCCGCTAAACTACTAGCGGGAGTTAGTAATGAGCAGTTCTTC | CAAKLLAGVSNEQFF
TRBJ1-6 | NA | NA | TRBV27 | TGTGCCAGCAGTTATACGGCTAATTCACCCCTCCACTTT | CASSYTANSPLHF
TRBJ2-7 | NA | TRBD2 | TRBV7-3 | TGTGCCAGCAGCTTAGATGCGACTAGCGGGGGCGAGCAGTACTTC | CASSLDATSGGEQYF
TRBJ2-6 | NA | NA | TRBV12-3/TRBV12-4 | TGTGCCAGCGTGAAGAGCTCTGGGGCCAACGTCCTGACTTTC | CASVKSSGANVLTF
TRBJ2-5 | NA | NA | TRBV5-1 | TGCGCCAGCAGATCAAAGGGGGGTGGAGAGACCCAGTACTTC | CASRSKGGGETQYF
TRBJ1-1 | NA | NA | TRBV29-1 | TGCAGCGTTGAAGACGGGGTTCCACTGGAAGCTTTCTTT | CSVEDGVPLEAFF
TRBJ1-2 | NA | NA | TRBV29-1 | TGCAGCGTTCGCTACCAGCTGGAGGATGGCTACACCTTC | CSVRYQLEDGYTF
TRBJ1-1 | few | NA | TRBV5-4 | TGTGCCAGCAGCTTGGACTTTGGCACTGAAGCTTTCTTT | CASSLDFGTEAFF
TRBJ1-2 | NA | TRBD1 | TRBV29-1 | TGCAGCGTTGAAGAAGGGACAGGGGTCGGTTTACACACCTTC | CSVEEGTGVGLHTF
TRBJ1-6 | few | NA | TRBV30 | TGTGCCTGGAGTTTTGCAGGGGCTAGGGGATCCCCCCTCCACTTT | CAWSFAGARGSPLHF
TRBJ1-3 | NA | TRBD1 | TRBV6-5 | TGTGCCAGCAGCCGCGACAGGGTTGGAAACACCATATATTTT | CASSRDRVGNTIYF
TRBJ2-3 | NA | NA | TRBV20-1 | TGCAGTGCCGGTCCCAGCACAGATACGCAGTATTTT | CSAGPSTDTQYF
TRBJ1-1 | NA | NA | TRBV7-6 | TGTGCCAGCAGCCGGTGGGAAGGGGACACTGAAGCTTTCTTT | CASSRWEGDTEAFF
TRBJ2-3 | NA | NA | TRBV5-1 | TGCGCCAGCAGCCCAACAGGGTCAAGCACAGATACGCAGTATTTT | CASSPTGSSTDTQYF
TRBJ1-1 | NA | NA | TRBV5-4 | TGTGCCAGCAGCTTGGAACCTGGGACGGCGAACACTGAAGCTTTCTTT | CASSLEPGTANTEAFF
TRBJ2-1 | NA | NA | TRBV5-1 | TGCGCCAGCAGCTTGGCTGGGAACCCCAATGAGCAGTTCTTC | CASSLAGNPNEQFF
TRBJ1-1 | few | NA | TRBV30 | TGTGCCTGGAGTAGGTCGAACACTGAAGCTTTCTTT | CAWSRSNTEAFF
TRBJ2-3 | NA | NA | TRBV30 | TGTGCCTGGAGTGCCGACCGGGACTTATCTCTAGATACGCAGTATTTT | CAWSADRDLSLDTQYF
TRBJ1-2 | NA | TRBD1 | TRBV7-9 | TGTGCCAGCAGCCCGACAGGGGACTATGGCTACACCTTC | CASSPTGDYGYTF
TRBJ2-5 | NA | NA | TRBV4-1 | TGCGCCAGCAGCCATCAGTTTCAAGAGACCCAGTACTTC | CASSHQFQETQYF